This T cell receptor beta chain came from a study of shared clonotypes between healthy human individuals (dated by TCRdb to 2020 to 2021). Regarding the complete study: A few men and two women, aged 18 to 49 years, made up the cohort. For each donor, three plates each were used for CD4 naive and CD4 memory, two plates were used for CD8 naive, and one plate was used for CD8 memory. The study deeply sequenced blood TCR repertoires of several healthy adults to estimate repertoire size and the extent of clonotype sharing between individuals. Different laboratories and diverse techniques were used to prepare libraries and sequence TCR repertoires, to increase sequencing depth and limit assay-specific biases. Each donor's leukapheresis produced roughly between roughly 0.85 and 10 billion PBMCs. On the study overall, not on this receptor specifically: Sharing across several donors was observed for roughly 5.4% of naive CD4, under 4% of naive CD8, about 2.3% of memory CD4, and about 0.38% of memory CD8 clonotypes. Compared with non-shared clonotypes, clonotypes shared by all four sorted-subset donors had higher generation probabilities. Because the study included only a small number of donors, the genetic and exposure-history diversity represented was limited. Estimated clonotype richness was generally larger for naive than for memory subsets. Pairwise subsampling indicated that sequencing depth was expected to affect the degree of clonotype sharing among donors. Sampling was restricted to blood, and TCR repertoires in tissues likely differ from the TCR repertoires found in blood. Even with the large sequencing depth, rarefaction of the sorted-subset datasets indicated that sequencing was incomplete.

Using the deep immunoSEQ assay, TCR CDR3 regions were amplified from genomic DNA by multiplex PCR. Extracted genomic DNA from each cell subset was distributed evenly across all wells of several immunoSEQ 96-well plates, and each plate was treated as a replicate. For sorted subsets, each replicate PCR was loaded with 150 to 250 ng genomic DNA, equivalent to 25,000 to 30,000 T cell genomes. The purified libraries were quantified using a Qubit 3.0 fluorometer, sized with a Bioanalyzer 2100, and then quantified again using the KAPA Library Quantification kit. A separate single-read 150-cycle Illumina NextSeq 550 flow cell was used to sequence each immunoSEQ 96-well plate. Processing in the source paper ran as follows. Because only junctional sequences without quality scores were contained in the immunoSEQ output, filtering matching that applied to full-length reads could not be performed. Sequences were annotated with PyIR, a Python wrapper for IgBLAST v1.9, and V/J genes and CDR3 were assigned using IMGT germline references. Reads were removed for weak V/J assignments (E-value above 1e-6), missing CDR3, stop codons, out-of-frame junctions, or ambiguous translated residues. V3J clonotypes were defined as sequences sharing an identical inferred V gene, J gene, and CDR3 amino acid sequence. Percentage overlap between repertoires was computed as shared unique clonotypes divided by the size of the smaller repertoire. RTK rarefaction, the Chao1 estimator, and Recon v2.1 estimates of unobserved clonotypes were used to assess repertoire richness. Generation probabilities were computed with OLGA for all TCRbeta clonotypes obtained by the gDNA method from several donors. Imported from immuneACCESS, the table was reduced by TCRdb to in-frame sequences with V and J called. These copies leave out some clones; in studies compared against another copy, an unresolved V gene accounts for under half, and the cause of the remainder is not known. The DNA gave D and trimming, while V, J and clone size come from that table. This sample is represented by more than 1,200,000 clones; around 98.5% of them were singletons. The top ten clonotypes cover 0.36% of the sample.

A remark on this clone: Its antigen is unknown. Per-base quality was not reported, and no clone a single base away is much larger than it.

Healthy HIV-negative adults with no recently reported acute infections or vaccinations were included as donors. Only Caucasian adults living in Nashville, Tennessee, USA were represented among the donors. CD4+ T cells were enriched by magnetic negative selection, after which naive cells were positively selected on CD45RA and the negative fraction was taken as the memory subset. After blood collection by leukapheresis, PBMCs were isolated using Ficoll-Histopaque density gradient centrifugation and then cryopreserved in the vapor phase of liquid nitrogen. Purity and quantity of every magnetically sorted T cell population were checked by analytical flow cytometry. From each sorted fraction, genomic DNA was isolated and quantified by UV absorbance on a Nanodrop 2000c. The sample taken for sequencing was naive CD4+ T cells sorted from blood. The sample's cell subset or site label, in plain terms: CD45RA+ positively selected. This receptor was obtained from a man aged 25-45 years in good health.

The DNA sequence is TGTGCCAGCAGCGGACGCGGAGGTTCTAGCGGCTACAATGAGCAGTTCTTC. Protein translation: CASSGRGGSSGYNEQFF. The V gene is TRBV2 and the J gene is TRBJ2-1, with 7 middle bases fitting TRBD2. The germline V gene supplies CDR1 SNHLY and CDR2 FYNNEI. Including cysteine and phenylalanine, the CDR3 has 17 amino acids. Only CDR3 DNA is held: 51 bases, read in frame from base 1. Ends trimmed: V by 6 bases, J by 3 bases; bases unmatched to a gene: 14. Extended through the reference TRBV2 and TRBJ2-1 proteins, this CDR3 yields the full variable domain: EPEVTQTPSHQVTQMGQEVILRCVPISNHLYFYWYRQILGQKVEFLVSFYNNEISEKSEIFDDQFSVERPDGSNFTLKIRSTKLEDSAMYFCASSGRGGSSGYNEQFFGPGTRLTVL.